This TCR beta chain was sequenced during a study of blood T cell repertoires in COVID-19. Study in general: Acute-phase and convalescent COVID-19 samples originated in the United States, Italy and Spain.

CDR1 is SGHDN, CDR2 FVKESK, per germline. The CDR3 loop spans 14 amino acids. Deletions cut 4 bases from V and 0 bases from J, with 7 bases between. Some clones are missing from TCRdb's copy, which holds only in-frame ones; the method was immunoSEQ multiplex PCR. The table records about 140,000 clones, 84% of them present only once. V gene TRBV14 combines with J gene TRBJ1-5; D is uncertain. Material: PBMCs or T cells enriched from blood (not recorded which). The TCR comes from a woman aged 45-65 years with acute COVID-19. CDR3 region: CASSPADSNQPQHF. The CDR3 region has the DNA TGTGCCAGCAGCCCCGCAGATAGCAATCAGCCCCAGCATTTT.